The sample holds a few counts of the clone carrying this T cell receptor (beta chain). The antigen remains unidentified. An end of the junction does not agree with germline; a read error may underlie this. This sample was included in a study of regulatory T cells in long-lasting Graves disease. Overall study: For under 3 months, newly diagnosed Graves' patients had been taking antithyroid drugs.

Time point specified: newly diagnosed GD, antithyroid drugs for less than 3 months. The TCR library was prepared using RNA isolated from PBMCs. By American Thyroid Association guidelines, Graves' disease was diagnosed in the cohort. A volume of approximately 10 milliliters of peripheral blood was collected in EDTA tubes. Notes on the study in general: Patients with persistent disease showed a bias toward TRBV28, TRBJ1-2 and TRBJ2-5.

The CDR3 spans 14 residues. CDR1 and CDR2 (germline): SQVTM, ANQGSEA. CDR3 regions were amplified by Arm-PCR using iRepertoire HTBI primers to build TCR beta libraries. From the multiplex PCR reads, TCRdb called clonotypes with MiXCR, one entry per CDR3 protein. Counted here are hundreds of thousands of distinct CDR3 sequences, about 13% occurring once; the ten biggest clones make up about 9.1%. The data also belong to a second study, concerning T cells in Graves' hyperthyroidism and ophthalmopathy.

The receptor comes from a man between 25 and 39 years old with Graves disease. The material sequenced was peripheral blood mononuclear cells (PBMCs), taken at new diagnosis, from a patient treated with antithyroid drugs. This sequence joins TRBV29-1 and TRBJ1-1, with D possibly TRBD1 on 6 matching bases. The CDR3 DNA follows: TGCAGCGTGGACCAAACAGGGAGGCACACTGAAGCTCTCTTT. Translation: CSVDQTGRHTEALF.